This TCR beta chain was recorded in a study of T cells in narcolepsy (dated by TCRdb to 2017 to 2018). About the full investigation: The study enrolled patients with narcolepsy type 1 or type 2 (NT1, NT2) together with healthy control donors. To look for autoreactive T cells in narcolepsy patients that target self-antigens of hypocretin neurons (hypocretin, TRIB2), the study used TCR Vbeta sequencing to follow clonotypes in blood and CSF.

The protocol used for the library was the immunoSEQ multiplex PCR assay. TCRdb provides this immuneACCESS table in a form limited to in-frame rearrangements. Some clones are lacking; in checked studies, under half of them reflect an unresolved V gene, and why the rest are absent is not known. A total of tens of thousands of clones appear in this sample, about 80% of them only once. Clones ranked in the top ten supply 0.71% of the sample. From the cysteine up to the phenylalanine, the CDR3 has a length of 15 residues. Of all the DNA, just the CDR3 is kept, 45 bases in frame from base 1. V is pruned by 2 bases and J by 1 base, leaving 3 bases of the junction without a gene match. Per the germline V gene, SGDLS is the CDR1 and YYNGEE is the CDR2. For TCR Vbeta sequencing, memory CD4+ T cells were sorted ex vivo from the peripheral blood of both healthy controls and narcolepsy patients. Here is what the overall study found, with its caveats: Plots comparing CSF and blood CD4+ T cell clonotypes from the same patient highlighted HCRT-specific and TRIB2-specific autoreactive clonotypes. Autoreactive clonotypes were reported to be detected serially in the blood of the same patients and of different patients, but not in the blood of healthy controls. No sequences matching autoreactive T cell clones were contained in some blood memory CD4+ repertoires from patients and controls. Patients and controls had similar numbers of sequenced blood memory CD4+ clonotypes, with averages of roughly 38,000 in patients and 33,354 in controls.

On this clone itself: Its specific antigen is unknown. No per-base quality is available; no much larger clone lies one base away.

This TCR derives from a human donor with narcolepsy. The sequencing sample was made of CD45RA- memory CD4+ T cells from PBMCs. This specimen's cell subset or site label, per the study, means: memory T cells sorted ex vivo from peripheral blood. The V and J segments used are TRBV9 and TRBJ2-5, and 9 junctional nucleotides match TRBD2. The DNA reads TGTGCCAGCAGCGTGTCTAGCGGGGCCCAAGAGACCCAGTACTTC. It codes for CASSVSSGAQETQYF.